A single sample gave rise to the 27 T cell receptor beta chains below, sequenced in a study of T-cell reconstitution after alpha-beta-depleted transplantation in children. This sample's TCRbeta library carried unique molecular identifier barcodes. TCRdb recomputed calls from the PCR reads with MiXCR, one row per CDR3 protein. The sample has approximately 83,000 distinct CDR3 sequences; 7% to 10% are singletons. Source: PBMCs from the stem cell graft donor, taken from the stem cell graft. These TCRs come from a human donor who donated a stem cell graft to a child with congenital amegakaryocytic thrombocytopenia.

There are many counts of this clonotype. This chain uses TRBV6-1 with TRBJ1-1, with a possible D match to TRBD1 (5 bases). Trimming stripped 8 bases from V and 1 base from J, with 14 bases between. CDR3 length: 14 amino acids. The germline V gene has CDR1 MNHNS and CDR2 SASEGT. CDR3 in amino acids: CASSFQGRNTEAFF. The CDR3 nucleotides are TGTGCCAGCTCCTTCCAGGGTAGGAACACTGAAGCTTTCTTT.

This clonotype came up many times. The rearrangement uses TRBV10-3 and TRBJ1-4, with D possibly being TRBD1 (5 bases). The V gene lost 2 bases and the J gene lost 5 bases, with 12 bases spanning the gap. The CDR3 consists of 15 residues. CDR1 ENHRY and CDR2 SYGVKD come from the germline V gene. CDR3 amino acids: CAISEAGTSNEKLFF. DNA of the CDR3: TGTGCCATCAGTGAGGCCGGGACGTCGAATGAAAAACTGTTTTTT.

At least ten counts were recorded for this clonotype. The CDR3 DNA sequence: TGCGCCAGCCGCAGGAGGGGGTCCTTTAATGAAAAACTGTTTTTT. Protein: CASRRRGSFNEKLFF. This chain links TRBV5-1 with TRBJ1-4, with TRBD1 as a possible D gene (6 bases). Trimming left V 7 bases short and J 4 bases short, with 17 bases between. The germline V gene encodes CDR1 SGHRS and CDR2 YFSETQ. The CDR3 loop spans 15 amino acids.

This clonotype was recorded at least ten times. This chain uses TRBV5-1 with TRBJ1-2; D is uncertain. The CDR3 runs 14 residues. In germline, CDR1 is SGHRS, CDR2 YFSETQ. V lost 4 bases and J 5 bases, leaving 15 bases between the germline ends. CDR3 sequence: CASSKEGSEYGYTF. CDR3 nucleotide sequence: TGCGCCAGCAGCAAGGAGGGCTCGGAGTATGGCTACACCTTC. Full variable domain (rest looked up from reference TRBV5-1 and TRBJ1-2): KAGVTQTPRYLIKTRGQQVTLSCSPISGHRSVSWYQQTPGQGLQFLFEYFSETQRNKGNFPGRFSGRQFSNSRSEMNVSTLELGDSALYLCASSKEGSEYGYTFGSGTRLTVV.

In its sample, this clonotype was seen many times. The chain combines TRBV7-9 with TRBJ2-7; 10 nucleotides match TRBD2. The V segment lost 5 bases and the J segment 2 bases; nucleotides outside the gene matches: 3. Germline V lookup: CDR1 SEHNR, CDR2 FQNEAQ (reference sequence). The CDR3 runs 14 residues. For the CDR3, the DNA is TGTGCCAGCAGCGGGACTAGCGCACCCTACGAGCAGTACTTC. This codes for CASSGTSAPYEQYF.

This clonotype was seen many times. The chain couples TRBV5-6 to TRBJ2-7, with 7 bases matching TRBD2. CDR1 is SGHDT, CDR2 YYEEEE, per germline. This CDR3 is built from 18 residues. V lost 0 bases and J lost 2; bases outside the gene matches: 14. CDR3 sequence: CASSLAGPPWRGTYEQYF. The CDR3 DNA reads TGTGCCAGCAGCTTGGCTGGGCCCCCTTGGCGGGGGACCTACGAGCAGTACTTC.

The rearrangement joins TRBV7-2 to TRBJ2-3, with D possibly TRBD2 on 6 matching bases. The germline V and J ends were trimmed by 5 bases and 0 bases, with 9 bases remaining between them. The V gene's germline CDR1 is SGHTA and CDR2 FQGNSA. The CDR3 contains 14 residues. This chain's CDR3 is CASSLTRSTDTQYF. CDR3 nucleotides: TGTGCCAGCAGCCTGACTAGGAGCACAGATACGCAGTATTTT.

V is TRBV5-1 and J is TRBJ2-2, with D perhaps TRBD1 or TRBD2 (5 bases each). CDR3 length equals 15 residues. V was cut by 5 bases and J by 4 bases, with 15 bases left in between. Looked up from germline, CDR1 is SGHRS and CDR2 is YFSETQ. Here the CDR3 DNA reads TGCGCCAGCAGTCACGAGAGGGGACCCACCGGGGAGCTGTTTTTT. This encodes CASSHERGPTGELFF.

This clonotype was counted many times. The CDR3 sequence is CSAPLGSNQPQHF. The CDR3 DNA reads TGCAGTGCTCCTCTCGGCAGCAATCAGCCCCAGCATTTT. This sequence joins TRBV20-1 and TRBJ1-5; D is ambiguous. CDR1 is DFQATT, CDR2 SNEGSKA, per germline (reference sequence). CDR3 length: 13 residues. The V end was cut by 5 bases, the J end by 1 base, with 9 bases between.

This clonotype has a count of ten or more. This chain uses TRBV28 with TRBJ2-5; a weak D match, TRBD2 (5 bases). Germline V gives CDR1 MDHEN, CDR2 SYDVKM. The CDR3 contains 13 residues. The germline V and J ends were trimmed by 8 bases and 5 bases, with 15 bases remaining between them. CDR3 residues: CASWTSTRETQYF. DNA of the CDR3: TGTGCCAGCTGGACTTCGACCAGGGAGACCCAGTACTTC.

In this sample, this clonotype turned up many times. CDR3: CSVVSSGNTIYF. The CDR3 DNA reads TGCAGCGTTGTGAGCTCTGGAAACACCATATATTTT. The chain is built from TRBV29-1 and TRBJ1-3; no clear D. This CDR3 has 12 residues. Germline V gene sequence: CDR1 SQVTM, CDR2 ANQGSEA. Between the trimmed V and J ends, which lost 4 bases and 0 bases, there was a span of 4 bases.

This clonotype was seen at least ten times. V is TRBV10-1 and J is TRBJ2-3, with no clear D. Germline CDR1 and CDR2: WNHNN and SYGVQD (reference sequence). The CDR3 loop spans 13 amino acids. V was trimmed by 6 bases and J by 4 bases, leaving 11 bases between them. The CDR3 is CASRASWADTQYF. In nucleotides, the CDR3 is TGCGCCAGCAGGGCGTCTTGGGCAGATACGCAGTATTTT.

This clonotype was observed at least ten times. V and J are TRBV20-1 and TRBJ2-3, with TRBD1 as a possible D gene (6 bases). The V end was cut by 6 bases, the J end by 5 bases, with 15 bases between. Germline CDR1 is DFQATT and CDR2 is SNEGSKA (reference sequence). The CDR3 extends over 13 amino acids. The CDR3 sequence is CSASPGVGDTQYF. In DNA form, the CDR3 reads TGCAGTGCGTCGCCAGGGGTGGGAGATACGCAGTATTTT.

This clonotype was seen repeatedly, ten times or more. The rearrangement links TRBV20-1 to TRBJ2-3, with 11 bases lining up with TRBD2. This CDR3 is built from 16 residues. Germline CDR1 and CDR2: DFQATT and SNEGSKA (reference sequence). V lost 7 bases to trimming and J lost 8 bases; unmatched junction nucleotides: 17. CDR3 residues: CSGFRKTSGTPGTQYF. The CDR3 region has the DNA TGCAGTGGGTTTCGGAAGACTAGCGGGACCCCCGGTACGCAGTATTTT.

This clonotype occurred many times. This chain uses TRBV28 with TRBJ1-1; no firm D call. Germline-derived CDR1 and CDR2 are MDHEN and SYDVKM. Trimming shortened V by 6 bases and J by 1 base, and 3 bases separated the two germline ends. This CDR3 is 11 amino acids long. The CDR3 region has the DNA TGTGCCAGCAGACAGAACACTGAAGCTTTCTTT. Translating gives CASRQNTEAFF.

This clonotype was picked up many times. The chain is built from TRBV11-2 and TRBJ2-1, with 13 bases that match TRBD2. The V segment lost 4 bases and the J segment 2 bases; nucleotides outside the gene matches: 2. The germline V gene has CDR1 SGHAT and CDR2 FQNNGV. The CDR3 spans 16 residues. The CDR3 sequence: CASSSGLAGPYNEQFF. As DNA, the CDR3 is TGTGCCAGCAGCTCGGGACTAGCGGGACCCTACAATGAGCAGTTCTTC.

This clonotype was seen at least ten times. The chain joins TRBV5-1 to TRBJ2-1; no reliable D call. Germline V gene data show CDR1 as SGHRS and CDR2 as YFSETQ. This CDR3 is 13 amino acids long. V dropped 1 base and J dropped 6 bases, with 8 bases sitting between them. CDR3 bases: TGCGCCAGCAGCTTGCCAACGCCCAATGAGCAGTTCTTC. It specifies CASSLPTPNEQFF.

This clonotype was recorded many times. CDR3 region: CASSLGIQGQSPLHF. CDR3 sequence (DNA): TGTGCCAGCAGTTTAGGTATCCAGGGCCAATCACCCCTCCACTTT. This sequence joins TRBV12-3 or TRBV12-4 and TRBJ1-6; TRBD1 might be the D (5 bases). The CDR3 extends over 15 amino acids. With 1 base removed from V and 10 bases from J, the gap between germline ends came to 14 bases.

The table lists this clonotype with many counts. The V call is TRBV6-1, the J call TRBJ2-2; 8 nucleotides agree with TRBD2. The CDR3 extends over 14 amino acids. V gave up 8 bases and J gave up 0 bases; unmatched junction bases: 2. Germline loops: CDR1 MNHNS, CDR2 SASEGT. The CDR3 DNA reads TGTGCCAGCCAGCGGGGGCCGAACACCGGGGAGCTGTTTTTT. Residues: CASQRGPNTGELFF.

This clonotype appeared many times. This sequence joins TRBV12-3 or TRBV12-4 and TRBJ1-1; D remains ambiguous. The CDR3 is 16 residues long. Trimming cost V 0 bases and J 1 base, with 12 bases left between them. DNA of the CDR3: TGTGCCAGCAGTTTAGCGCTCGGCAGAGCGAACACTGAAGCTTTCTTT. As protein: CASSLALGRANTEAFF.

This clonotype was seen ten or more times. This chain joins TRBV4-3 and TRBJ1-5; no reliable D call. Germline V CDR1 and CDR2: LGHNA, YSLEER. Trimming removed 3 bases at V and 0 bases at J, with 9 bases between. This CDR3 has 15 residues. CDR3 sequence reads: CASSQRKGSNQPQHF. The DNA for the CDR3 is TGCGCCAGCAGCCAGCGAAAGGGTAGCAATCAGCCCCAGCATTTT.

Many counts were recorded for this clonotype. This chain joins TRBV6-2 or TRBV6-3 and TRBJ2-1; 9 bases agree with TRBD2. Germline assignment: CDR1 MNHEY and CDR2 SVGEGT. V was pared by 2 bases and J by 4 bases, with 9 bases of the junction left unmatched. CDR3 length equals 17 residues. CDR3 region: CASSYPLAGLGYNEQFF. Here the CDR3 DNA reads TGTGCCAGCAGTTACCCCCTAGCGGGATTGGGTTACAATGAGCAGTTCTTC.

This clonotype was seen many times. J is TRBJ2-7 and V is TRBV12-3 or TRBV12-4; weak D call: TRBD1 (5 bases). The CDR3 is made up of 12 amino acids. V dropped 10 bases and J dropped 6 bases, with 16 bases sitting between them. This CDR3 is CATGQGLAEQYF. CDR3 coding DNA: TGTGCCACCGGCCAGGGCCTTGCCGAGCAGTACTTC.

This clonotype was counted at least ten times. The chain employs TRBV24-1 and TRBJ2-1; either TRBD1 or TRBD2 may fit D (5 bases each). Trimming took 2 bases from V and 5 from J, leaving 12 bases between them. The germline V gene encodes CDR1 KGHDR and CDR2 SFDVKD. The CDR3 sequence is 15 residues long. The CDR3 here is CATSDWGRRNNEQFF. The DNA of the CDR3 is TGTGCCACCAGTGATTGGGGACGGAGAAACAATGAGCAGTTCTTC.

This clonotype was detected many times. The chain combines TRBV28 with TRBJ2-2; 10 bases are a match to TRBD1. Trimming at V came to 5 bases and at J to 6 bases, leaving 6 bases not matched to a gene. Per the germline V gene, CDR1 is MDHEN and CDR2 is SYDVKM. CDR3 size: 15 residues. The CDR3 reads CASSPGQGDAGELFF. CDR3 DNA: TGTGCCAGCAGTCCAGGACAGGGGGACGCCGGGGAGCTGTTTTTT.

This clonotype was recorded many times. The chain employs TRBV20-1 and TRBJ1-1, with 7 positions matching TRBD1. Per the germline V gene, CDR1 is DFQATT and CDR2 is SNEGSKA (reference sequence). The CDR3 loop spans 14 amino acids. Losses at the gene ends were 6 bases for V and 1 base for J; bases not matched to a gene: 8. CDR3: CSADRESANTEAFF. CDR3 in DNA: TGCAGTGCCGACAGGGAATCAGCGAACACTGAAGCTTTCTTT.

Many counts were recorded for this clonotype. This sequence joins TRBV4-1 and TRBJ2-7; TRBD1 aligns across 10 bases. The CDR3 loop spans 16 amino acids. Trimming took 1 base from V and 4 from J; bases not matched to a gene: 7. Germline CDR1 reads MGHRA; CDR2 reads YSYEKL. The CDR3 is CASSQGRDRGLYEQYF. In DNA, the CDR3 is TGCGCCAGCAGCCAAGGAAGGGACAGGGGACTGTACGAGCAGTACTTC.